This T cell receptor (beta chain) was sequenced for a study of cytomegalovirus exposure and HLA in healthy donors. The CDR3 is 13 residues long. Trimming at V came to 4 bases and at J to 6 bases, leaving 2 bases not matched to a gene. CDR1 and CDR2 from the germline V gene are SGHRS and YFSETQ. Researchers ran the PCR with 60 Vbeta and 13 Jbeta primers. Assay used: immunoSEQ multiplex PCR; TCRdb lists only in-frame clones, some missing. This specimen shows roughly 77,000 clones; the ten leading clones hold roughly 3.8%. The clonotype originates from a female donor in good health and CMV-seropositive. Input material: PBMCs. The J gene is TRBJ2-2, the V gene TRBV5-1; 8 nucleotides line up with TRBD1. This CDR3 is CASSPQGAGELFF. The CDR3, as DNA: TGCGCCAGCAGCCCACAGGGGGCCGGGGAGCTGTTTTTT. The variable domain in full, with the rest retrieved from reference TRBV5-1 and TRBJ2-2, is KAGVTQTPRYLIKTRGQQVTLSCSPISGHRSVSWYQQTPGQGLQFLFEYFSETQRNKGNFPGRFSGRQFSNSRSEMNVSTLELGDSALYLCASSPQGAGELFFGEGSRLTVL.